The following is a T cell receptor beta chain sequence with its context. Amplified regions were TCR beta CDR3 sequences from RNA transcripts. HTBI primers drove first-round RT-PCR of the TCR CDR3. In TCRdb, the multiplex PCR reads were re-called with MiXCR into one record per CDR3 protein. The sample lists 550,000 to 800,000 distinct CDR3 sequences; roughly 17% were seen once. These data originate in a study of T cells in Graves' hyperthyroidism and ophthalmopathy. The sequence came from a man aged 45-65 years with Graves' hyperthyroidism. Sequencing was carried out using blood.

CDR3 bases: TGCGCCAGCACGGGGCTAGCGGGAGATCACAATGAGCAGTTCTTC. Protein: CASTGLAGDHNEQFF. The J gene is TRBJ2-1, the V gene TRBV4-1; the match to TRBD2 covers 10 bases. V dropped 7 bases and J dropped 5; count of bases not matched to a gene: 8. The CDR3 length is 15 residues. The germline CDR1 and CDR2 sequences are MGHRA and YSYEKL.